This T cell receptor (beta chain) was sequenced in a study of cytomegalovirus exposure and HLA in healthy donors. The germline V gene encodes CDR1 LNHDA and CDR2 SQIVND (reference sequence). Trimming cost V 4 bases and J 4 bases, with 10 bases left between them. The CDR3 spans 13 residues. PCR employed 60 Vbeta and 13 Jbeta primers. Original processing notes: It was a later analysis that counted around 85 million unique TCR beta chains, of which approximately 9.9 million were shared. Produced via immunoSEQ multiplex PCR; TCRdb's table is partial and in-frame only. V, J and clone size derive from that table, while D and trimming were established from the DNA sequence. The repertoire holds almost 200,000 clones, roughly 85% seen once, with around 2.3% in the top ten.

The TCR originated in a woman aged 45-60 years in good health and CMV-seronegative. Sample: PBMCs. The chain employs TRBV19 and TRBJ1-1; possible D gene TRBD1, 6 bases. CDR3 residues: CASSTGVGTEAFF. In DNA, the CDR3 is TGTGCCAGTAGTACAGGGGTGGGCACTGAAGCTTTCTTT. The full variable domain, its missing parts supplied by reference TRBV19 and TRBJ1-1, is DGGITQSPKYLFRKEGQNVTLSCEQNLNHDAMYWYRQDPGQGLRLIYYSQIVNDFQKGDIAEGYSVSREKKESFPLTVTSAQKNPTAFYLCASSTGVGTEAFFGQGTRLTVV.